These T cell receptor beta chains were read from a single sample in a study of cytomegalovirus exposure and HLA in healthy donors. Profiling relied on immunoSEQ multiplex PCR, and the TCRdb table lists in-frame clones only, not all of them. The sample gives approximately 220,000 clones, approximately 80% of which show up once; 0.71% is in the top ten. The sample taken for sequencing was PBMCs. The origin of the receptors is a boy younger than 10 in good health and CMV-seronegative. The CDR3 runs from the conserved cysteine through the conserved F or W. The D gene is left open where the match is weak. Clone size is stated in some rows and not others, as once, few, many or a class when expanded.

>TRBV27|-|TRBJ2-1|-
TGTGCCAGCAGTTTATTCGGAGCCTATAACAATGAGCAGTTCTTC
CASSLFGAYNNEQFF
>TRBV11-2|TRBD2|TRBJ2-2|-
TGTGCCAGCAGCCCAGGACTAGCGGGTCCCACCGGGGAGCTGTTTTTT
CASSPGLAGPTGELFF
>TRBV27|-|TRBJ1-1|few
TGTGCCAGCAGCCAAGGGAGGGCGGTAAATGAAGCTTTCTTT
CASSQGRAVNEAFF
>TRBV27|TRBD2|TRBJ2-5|-
TGTGCCAGCAGAGCCGGGGGGGTGCCCCTCTTAGAGACCCAGTACTTC
CASRAGGVPLLETQYF
>TRBV2|TRBD1|TRBJ1-2|-
TGTGCCAGCAGCGGTGGGCGAGGGGGCGGTAGCTACACCTTC
CASSGGRGGGSYTF
>TRBV11-3|-|TRBJ2-3|-
TGTGCCAGCAGCTTCGGGGGCACAGATACGCAGTATTTT
CASSFGGTDTQYF
>TRBV11-2|TRBD1|TRBJ1-2|-
TGTGCCAGCAGCTTAGTCAGGGGGCATGACTATGGCTACACCTTC
CASSLVRGHDYGYTF
>TRBV19|-|TRBJ1-1|once
TGTGCCAGTAGTATTTGGGGGACTCGGGCTTTCTTT
CASSIWGTRAFF
>TRBV7-9|TRBD1|TRBJ2-7|-
TGTGCCAGCAGCTTAAGGGACAGGGGGCCCCAGGGCTACGAGCAGTACTTC
CASSLRDRGPQGYEQYF
>TRBV9|TRBD2|TRBJ2-2|once
TGTGCCAGCAGCACTAGCGGGAGGGCCCCCACCGGGGAGCTGTTTTTT
CASSTSGRAPTGELFF
>TRBV5-5|TRBD1|TRBJ1-1|-
TGTGCCAGCTACTATATGGACAGGGCAAAGGGGGGGGCTTTCTTT
CASYYMDRAKGGAFF
>TRBV11-2|-|TRBJ1-3|-
TGTGCCAGCAGCACAACCGGGACACCCTCCTCTGGAAACACCATATATTTT
CASSTTGTPSSGNTIYF
>TRBV5-4|TRBD1|TRBJ2-7|-
TGTGCCAGCAGCAGCGACAGGGTCTCCTACGAGCAGTACTTC
CASSSDRVSYEQYF
>TRBV14|-|TRBJ2-5|-
TGTGCCAGCAGCCAGGGTAGCGTAATCGAGACCCAGTACTTC
CASSQGSVIETQYF
>TRBV12-5|-|TRBJ2-5|-
TGTGCTAGTGGTTTGGTACCAGGGGTTGGCCAAGAGACCCAGTACTTC
CASGLVPGVGQETQYF
>TRBV11-1|TRBD2|TRBJ2-3|-
TGTGCCAGCAGCGTCGGACTAGCGGGGGCAATAGGCACAGATACGCAGTATTTT
CASSVGLAGAIGTDTQYF
>TRBV28|-|TRBJ2-5|-
TGTGCCAGCAGTTTACCACTAGGAGGGCGTATGGAGACCCAGTACTTC
CASSLPLGGRMETQYF
>TRBV5-1|TRBD2|TRBJ2-1|-
TGCGCCAGCAGCCTGACTAGCGGGAGTACGGGCAATGAGCAGTTCTTC
CASSLTSGSTGNEQFF
>TRBV15|TRBD1|TRBJ2-7|once
TGTGCCACCAGCAGAGAACAGGGGGCCTACGAGCAGTACTTC
CATSREQGAYEQYF
>TRBV28|-|TRBJ2-7|-
TGTGCCAGCAGGGAACCGCGGGCAGGGGCCTACGAGCAGTACTTC
CASREPRAGAYEQYF
>TRBV7-9|-|TRBJ1-3|-
TGTGCCAGCAGCTTATCCTACTCTGGAAACACCATATATTTT
CASSLSYSGNTIYF
>TRBV6-5|-|TRBJ2-2|few
TGTGCCAGCAGTTACTCCGGGGTTAACACCGGGGAGCTGTTTTTT
CASSYSGVNTGELFF
>TRBV6-1|-|TRBJ1-1|-
TGTGCCAGCAGTTTTCGGGGTGTCAACACTGAAGCTTTCTTT
CASSFRGVNTEAFF
>TRBV28|-|TRBJ2-1|-
TGTGCCAGCAGTCCCCCCAAGGGGTCGGAGGGACAGTTCTTC
CASSPPKGSEGQFF
>TRBV5-6|TRBD1|TRBJ2-7|-
TGTGCCAGCAGCCTACAGGGGAGCCCCTACGAGCAGTACTTC
CASSLQGSPYEQYF
>TRBV5-4|-|TRBJ1-1|once
TGTGCCAGCAGCTTGGTTCAGGGTAAGAACACTGAAGCTTTCTTT
CASSLVQGKNTEAFF
>TRBV18|-|TRBJ2-6|-
TGTGCCAGCTCACCACCCCGGTCTGGGGCCAACGTCCTGACTTTC
CASSPPRSGANVLTF
>TRBV5-1|-|TRBJ2-3|-
TGCGCCAGCAGCCCTCACCCGACAGGTCCAGATACGCAGTATTTT
CASSPHPTGPDTQYF
>TRBV30|-|TRBJ2-1|-
TGTGCCTGGAGTGTACGTAGCGCAAACTTCAATGAGCAGTTCTTC
CAWSVRSANFNEQFF
>TRBV12-5|TRBD2|TRBJ2-3|-
TGTGCTAGTGGTTTGCCTCGACTAGCGGGGGCAGATACGCAGTATTTT
CASGLPRLAGADTQYF
>TRBV10-3|-|TRBJ2-5|once
TGTGCCACCTCAGAGACCCAGTACTTC
CATSETQYF
>TRBV21-1|-|TRBJ2-5|once
TGTGCCAGCAGCAACGACGTCGGGACTAGCGACGAGACCCAGTACTTC
CASSNDVGTSDETQYF
>TRBV6-5|-|TRBJ2-1|-
TGTGCCAGCACGGACTACCCGCCCTTCAATGAGCAGTTCTTC
CASTDYPPFNEQFF
>TRBV29-1|TRBD1|TRBJ2-7|few
TGCAGCGTTGAAGGTACAGGGGGGCCCTACGAGCAGTACTTC
CSVEGTGGPYEQYF
>TRBV5-4|-|TRBJ1-1|-
TGTGCCAGCAGCTTGGGCAGGGTGAACACTGAAGCTTTCTTT
CASSLGRVNTEAFF
>TRBV19|TRBD1|TRBJ2-2|-
TGTGCCGTCCTTCTTACGGGACAGGGGAAATCCGGGGAGCTGTTTTTT
CAVLLTGQGKSGELFF
>TRBV6-5|TRBD1|TRBJ1-5|few
TGTGCCAGCAGGACAGGGGGCAGTTCGGTTCAGCCCCAGCATTTT
CASRTGGSSVQPQHF
>TRBV13|TRBD2|TRBJ2-2|-
TGTGCCAGCAGCCCGGCGCCGGGACTAGAGAACACCGGGGAGCTGTTTTTT
CASSPAPGLENTGELFF
>TRBV6-5|-|TRBJ2-1|-
TGTGCCAGCAGTTACGATAGCCTTTGGAATGAGCAGTTCTTC
CASSYDSLWNEQFF
>TRBV6-5|-|TRBJ1-1|-
TGTGCCAGCAGTCCCACAGGGTCGGACACTGAAGCTTTCTTT
CASSPTGSDTEAFF
>TRBV30|-|TRBJ1-1|-
TGTGCCTGGAGTATAAGGGGCCCCTACGCGGCTTTCTTT
CAWSIRGPYAAFF
>TRBV4-1|TRBD2|TRBJ2-7|-
TGCGCCAGCAGCCAATTGACTAGCGGGAGTAGGGAGCAGTACTTC
CASSQLTSGSREQYF
>TRBV11-2|TRBD1|TRBJ1-2|-
TGTGCCAGCAGCCCGACAGGGGGCATAGACTATGGCTACACCTTC
CASSPTGGIDYGYTF
>TRBV5-1|-|TRBJ1-1|-
TGCGCCAGCAAGTCGGAAACGGGGGTAAACACTGAAGCTTTCTTT
CASKSETGVNTEAFF
>TRBV2|TRBD2|TRBJ2-5|-
TGTGCCAGCGGATACCCGGGACTAGCCAAAGAGACCCAGTACTTC
CASGYPGLAKETQYF
>TRBV25-1|TRBD2|TRBJ2-7|-
TGTGCCAGCGCCGGGACTAGAGGGGGAAGCTCCTACGAGCAGTACTTC
CASAGTRGGSSYEQYF
>TRBV5-1|-|TRBJ1-2|-
TGCGCCAGCAGCCCTTTGACAAAGAACTATGGCTACACCTTC
CASSPLTKNYGYTF
>TRBV19|-|TRBJ1-2|-
TGTGCCAGTAGTTTAACGGGGGCTAACTATGGCTACACCTTC
CASSLTGANYGYTF
>TRBV4-1|TRBD2|TRBJ2-3|-
TGCGCCAGCAGCCCTCAGACCCGACTAGCGGGGGATCAAGATACGCAGTATTTT
CASSPQTRLAGDQDTQYF
>TRBV5-4|-|TRBJ1-6|-
TGTGCCAGCAGCTTGGCACAGGCCAATTCACCCCTCCACTTT
CASSLAQANSPLHF
>TRBV11-3|-|TRBJ2-7|-
TGTGCCAGCAGCTTAGGGGGCCAGGGATCCGACGAGCAGTACTTC
CASSLGGQGSDEQYF
>TRBV27|-|TRBJ1-6|-
TGTGCCAGCAGTCCCCTGGAGGGTAGCAATTCACCCCTCCACTTT
CASSPLEGSNSPLHF
>TRBV15|-|TRBJ2-2|-
TGTGCCACCAGCAGAGATCCGGAGAACGGGGAGCTGTTTTTT
CATSRDPENGELFF
>TRBV7-2|TRBD1|TRBJ1-1|-
TGTGCCAGCAGCGACACAGGGGGCATGGACACTGAAGCTTTCTTT
CASSDTGGMDTEAFF
>TRBV15|-|TRBJ2-5|once
TGTGCCACCAGCAGAGTCCAGATGTACCAAGAGACCCAGTACTTC
CATSRVQMYQETQYF
>TRBV28|-|TRBJ1-1|-
TGTGCCAGCAGTCGCCGAAGGGAGGGGGGTTCTCGAGCTTTCTTT
CASSRRREGGSRAFF
>TRBV7-6|-|TRBJ2-7|-
TGTGCCAGCAGCTTAGAGGGAGCAGGACGCTACGAGCAGTACTTC
CASSLEGAGRYEQYF
>TRBV19|-|TRBJ2-2|once
TGTGCCAGTATGGGGAGCACCGGGGAGCTGTTTTTT
CASMGSTGELFF
>TRBV23-1|-|TRBJ2-7|-
TGCGCCAGCAGTCCACAGGGCTACGAGCAGTACTTC
CASSPQGYEQYF